The TCR beta chain under discussion was sequenced for a study of T cell changes during pregnancy in multiple sclerosis. This CDR3 is built from 11 residues. V lost 7 bases to trimming and J lost 4 bases, with 10 bases between them. CDR1 is SQVTM and CDR2 is ANQGSEA in the germline V gene. TCRdb's table, derived via immunoSEQ multiplex PCR, lists solely in-frame clones and lacks some. The sample holds tens of thousands of clones, 85% to 95% seen once. The starting material was peripheral blood, obtained before pregnancy. The V gene is TRBV29-1, the J gene TRBJ1-1; D call uncertain. The clonotype comes from a female donor with multiple sclerosis, enrolled in a pregnancy study. The CDR3 DNA is TGCAGCGCCGGTTGGTCCACTGAAGCTTTCTTT. This translates into CSAGWSTEAFF.